One and the same sample provided the 10 T cell receptor beta chains below, sequenced in a study of cytomegalovirus exposure and HLA in healthy donors. The PCR was carried out with 60 Vbeta primers and 13 Jbeta primers. Profiled with immunoSEQ multiplex PCR; TCRdb holds only in-frame clones, not every one. Among about 180,000 clones listed, 79% were seen once. The source material was PBMCs. Receptor source: a middle-aged woman in good health and CMV-seronegative.

The chain employs TRBV11-2 and TRBJ1-5, with TRBD1 identical over 7 bases. The CDR3 totals 14 residues. Germline V gene sequence: CDR1 SGHAT, CDR2 FQNNGV. Germline trimming cut 3 bases from V and 1 base from J; bases unmatched to any gene: 0. This CDR3 is CASSLDRSNQPQHF. The CDR3 DNA reads TGTGCCAGCAGCTTGGACAGGAGCAATCAGCCCCAGCATTTT. Supplemented by reference TRBV11-2 and TRBJ1-5, the full variable domain reads EAGVAQSPRYKIIEKRQSVAFWCNPISGHATLYWYQQILGQGPKLLIQFQNNGVVDDSQLPKDRFSAERLKGVDSTLKIQPAKLEDSAVYLCASSLDRSNQPQHFGDGTRLSIL.

DNA of the CDR3: TGTGTAGGGAGGGCGACAGATACGCAGTATTTT. It is translated as CVGRATDTQYF. The V gene is TRBV2, the J gene TRBJ2-3, with 7 nucleotides matching TRBD2. The CDR3 consists of 11 residues. Germline CDR1 reads SNHLY; CDR2 reads FYNNEI.

V is TRBV7-9 and J is TRBJ1-2; D is ambiguous. The CDR3 length is 13 residues. With 5 bases removed from V and 4 bases from J, the gap between germline ends came to 11 bases. Germline assignment: CDR1 SEHNR and CDR2 FQNEAQ (reference sequence). CDR3 region: CASSLDAGYGYTF. CDR3 DNA: TGTGCCAGCAGCCTCGACGCGGGCTATGGCTACACCTTC.

V is TRBV5-1 and J is TRBJ1-3, with a weak D call TRBD1 (6 bases). The CDR3 totals 17 residues. V was pared by 5 bases and J by 0 bases, with 18 bases between. Germline V gene lookup returns CDR1 SGHRS and CDR2 YFSETQ. CDR3 amino acids: CASRGGGLTSSGNTIYF. In DNA form, the CDR3 reads TGCGCCAGCAGAGGGGGAGGGCTGACCAGCTCTGGAAACACCATATATTTT.

V gene TRBV30 combines with J gene TRBJ2-3; TRBD2 aligns across 8 bases. CDR3 length: 14 residues. J was trimmed by 3 bases and V by 8 bases; bases with no gene match: 10. Germline CDR1 reads GTSNPN; CDR2 reads SVGIG (reference sequence). CDR3 amino acids: CATNGGVGTDTQYF. The CDR3 DNA is TGTGCCACAAACGGGGGGGTCGGGACAGATACGCAGTATTTT.

Only one count was recorded for this clone. At one of its ends the junction is not consistent with the germline gene, which may arise from a read error. V is TRBV7-8 and J is TRBJ2-1, with 11 positions matching TRBD2. Germline V gene data show CDR1 as SGHVS and CDR2 as FQNEAQ. This CDR3 spans 18 amino acids. The chain's CDR3 is CASTLQAPNSGRAIEQFF. As DNA, the CDR3 is TGTGCCAGCACCTTACAGGCCCCAAATAGCGGGAGGGCGATTGAGCAGTTCTTC. Full variable domain (rest looked up from reference TRBV7-8 and TRBJ2-1): GAGVSQSPRYKVAKRGQDVALRCDPISGHVSLFWYQQALGQGPEFLTYFQNEAQLDKSGLPSDRFFAERPEGSVSTLKIQRTQQEDSAVYLCASTLQAPNSGRAIEQFFGPGTRLTVL.

This clone was detected once. The rearrangement joins TRBV2 to TRBJ2-3; 7 nucleotides match TRBD2. The junction had 10 bases not matched to a gene; V was cut back by 2 bases and J by 2 bases. The CDR3 runs 17 residues. The germline CDR1 and CDR2 sequences are SNHLY and FYNNEI. This CDR3 is CASSENPLALLTDTQYF. The CDR3 DNA sequence: TGTGCCAGCAGTGAAAACCCACTAGCGCTACTCACAGATACGCAGTATTTT.

The chain is built from TRBV19 and TRBJ1-6; 8 nucleotides align to TRBD1. The CDR3 length is 16 residues. The germline V gene encodes CDR1 LNHDA and CDR2 SQIVND (reference sequence). The V segment lost 6 bases and the J segment 4 bases; nucleotides outside the gene matches: 8. The CDR3 spells CASSPRQGNYNSPLHF. In nucleotides, the CDR3 is TGTGCCAGTAGCCCGAGACAGGGGAATTATAATTCACCCCTCCACTTT.

The CDR3 loop is CASSIDYKRLYEQYF. For the CDR3, the DNA is TGTGCCAGTAGTATAGATTACAAGCGTCTCTACGAGCAGTACTTC. This chain links TRBV19 with TRBJ2-7; no firm D call. Germline V gives CDR1 LNHDA, CDR2 SQIVND (reference sequence). The CDR3 has 15 amino acids. Trimming stripped 0 bases from V and 3 bases from J, with 12 bases between.

The chain couples TRBV15 to TRBJ1-5, with no clear D. This CDR3 has 14 residues. Trimming shortened V by 1 base and J by 5 bases, and 9 bases separated the two germline ends. Germline V gene sequence: CDR1 LNHNV, CDR2 YYDKDF (reference sequence). For the CDR3, the DNA is TGTGCCACCAGCAGAGGAGATAGATATCAGCCCCAGCATTTT. Translating gives CATSRGDRYQPQHF.